This is a list of T cell receptor beta chains from one sample in a study of blood T cell repertoires in COVID-19. The table came from immunoSEQ multiplex PCR; TCRdb's copy has only in-frame clones and leaves some out. Altogether roughly 200,000 clones are present, 80% to 90% being singletons, with the ten largest covering 1.2%. Specimen: PBMCs or T cells enriched from blood (not recorded which). Receptors originate from a young man who had recovered from COVID-19. Each CDR3 is given with its conserved first and last residue. Each record gives: J gene, D gene, V gene, clone size, CDR3 protein, CDR3 DNA. The D gene is left open where the match is weak. Not every row has a clone size; where given, it reads once, few, many or a size class.

TRBJ2-5 - TRBV6-2/TRBV6-3 - CASSYGNSFVETQYF TGTGCCAGCAGTTACGGAAACAGTTTCGTGGAGACCCAGTACTTC
TRBJ1-4 - TRBV12-3/TRBV12-4 - CASSRSTNEKLFF TGTGCCAGCAGTCGGTCAACTAATGAAAAACTGTTTTTT
TRBJ1-2 - TRBV7-2 - CASSPGWVAGYTF TGTGCCAGCAGCCCAGGCTGGGTTGCTGGCTACACCTTC
TRBJ2-7 TRBD1 TRBV7-8 - CASSLGISRGQETYEQYF TGTGCCAGCAGCTTAGGAATTTCTCGGGGACAGGAGACCTACGAGCAGTACTTC
TRBJ1-6 - TRBV30 - CAWRDSGRAGRSF TGTGCCTGGAGGGACTCAGGAAGGGCTGGGCGATCGTTT
TRBJ2-5 TRBD1 TRBV7-6 - CASSLDQGALETQYF TGTGCCAGCAGCTTAGATCAGGGGGCCTTGGAGACCCAGTACTTC
TRBJ1-2 TRBD1 TRBV19 - CASSSPDRASYYGYTF TGTGCCAGTAGTTCCCCTGACAGGGCTTCGTACTATGGCTACACCTTC
TRBJ2-7 - TRBV10-3 - CAISESSGGGDEQYF TGTGCCATCAGTGAGTCTTCGGGGGGCGGGGACGAGCAGTACTTC
TRBJ2-7 TRBD2 TRBV9 - CASSPGGGWYEQYF TGTGCCAGCAGCCCAGGCGGGGGGTGGTACGAGCAGTACTTC
TRBJ2-7 - TRBV7-2 - CASSLALLADYEQYF TGTGCCAGCAGCTTAGCTCTTTTAGCGGACTACGAGCAGTACTTC
TRBJ2-3 - TRBV5-1 - CASSRLAQDTQYF TGCGCCAGCAGCCGGTTAGCGCAAGATACGCAGTATTTT
TRBJ2-2 - TRBV6-1 - CASSVTRDLLTGELFF TGTGCCAGCAGTGTTACGCGGGACTTACTAACCGGGGAGCTGTTTTTT
TRBJ1-5 - TRBV2 - CASSGREGWRQPQHF TGTGCCAGCAGTGGTCGGGAGGGATGGCGTCAGCCCCAGCATTTT
TRBJ2-6 - TRBV4-1 - CASSQKGTGANVLTF TGCGCCAGCAGCCAAAAGGGGACAGGGGCCAACGTCCTGACTTTC
TRBJ2-1 - TRBV9 - CASSPGERATYNEQFF TGTGCCAGCAGCCCTGGGGAGCGGGCTACCTACAATGAGCAGTTCTTC
TRBJ2-7 TRBD2 TRBV9 - CASSGETSSSSYEQYF TGTGCCAGCAGCGGAGAGACTAGCTCGAGCTCCTACGAGCAGTACTTC
TRBJ2-1 TRBD2 TRBV5-4 - CASSPTSGVVNEQFF TGTGCCAGCAGCCCCACTAGCGGCGTTGTCAATGAGCAGTTCTTC
TRBJ2-1 TRBD2 TRBV28 - CASSAGLAEDNEQFF TGTGCCAGCAGTGCCGGACTAGCGGAGGACAATGAGCAGTTCTTC
TRBJ2-1 - TRBV18 - CASSPTVRGGNEQFF TGTGCCAGCTCACCCACGGTTAGGGGTGGGAATGAGCAGTTCTTC
TRBJ2-2 TRBD2 TRBV2 - CARTSPQGGELFF TGTGCCAGGACTAGCCCCCAAGGCGGGGAGCTGTTTTTT
TRBJ2-2 TRBD1 TRBV11-3 - CASSLDLAGTANTGELFF TGTGCCAGCAGCTTAGATCTTGCCGGGACAGCGAACACCGGGGAGCTGTTTTTT
TRBJ2-7 TRBD1 TRBV11-2 - CASTDSGQGAREQYF TGTGCCAGCACTGATTCTGGACAGGGGGCGCGTGAGCAGTACTTC
TRBJ2-7 - TRBV9 - CASSAGSLGTYEQYF TGTGCCAGCAGTGCCGGGAGTCTGGGTACCTACGAGCAGTACTTC
TRBJ1-1 TRBD1 TRBV19 - CASSITMMGTGNTEAFF TGTGCCAGTAGTATTACGATGATGGGGACAGGGAACACTGAAGCTTTCTTT
TRBJ2-1 TRBD2 TRBV28 - CASSSPSGTSELPSSYNEQFF TGTGCCAGCAGTTCACCTTCCGGGACTAGCGAATTACCTAGCTCCTACAATGAGCAGTTCTTC
TRBJ1-2 TRBD1 TRBV30 - CAWSAGQSYGYTF TGTGCCTGGAGTGCGGGACAGAGCTATGGCTACACCTTC
TRBJ2-3 TRBD2 TRBV18 once CASSYSTSANTDTQYF TGTGCCAGCTCATATTCGACTAGCGCCAACACAGATACGCAGTATTTT
TRBJ2-5 - TRBV9 few CASSVDTGMFQETQYF TGTGCCAGCAGCGTAGACACAGGAATGTTCCAAGAGACCCAGTACTTC
TRBJ2-7 - TRBV7-9 - CASSSQPGGNSEQYF TGTGCCAGCAGCTCTCAACCCGGGGGAAACAGCGAGCAGTACTTC
TRBJ1-5 - TRBV7-2 - CASTPGPNQPQHF TGTGCCAGCACCCCAGGCCCCAATCAGCCCCAGCATTTT
TRBJ1-5 TRBD1 TRBV2 - CASSANRGQRSNQPQHF TGTGCCAGCAGTGCCAACCGGGGACAGCGTAGCAATCAGCCCCAGCATTTT
TRBJ1-2 - TRBV4-3 few CASSQDYPGYGYTF TGCGCCAGCAGCCAAGATTATCCAGGGTATGGCTACACCTTC
TRBJ1-5 - TRBV30 - CAWSVGAGSLNQPQHF TGTGCCTGGAGTGTAGGGGCTGGGTCCCTCAATCAGCCCCAGCATTTT
TRBJ2-5 TRBD2 TRBV27 - CASSAHQGLAGEETQYF TGTGCCAGCAGTGCCCACCAAGGACTAGCGGGAGAAGAGACCCAGTACTTC
TRBJ1-1 - TRBV6-5 - CASSYSRGGVTEAFF TGTGCCAGCAGTTACTCGAGGGGAGGGGTTACTGAAGCTTTCTTT
TRBJ2-3 - TRBV2 - CASSERPNTDTQYF TGTGCCAGCAGTGAACGCCCTAATACAGATACGCAGTATTTT